This T cell receptor beta chain comes out of a study of cytomegalovirus exposure and HLA in healthy donors. Overall study: Earlier sequencing of 150 million to 200 million T cells yielded roughly 100 million unique TCR beta sequences. There were some 81 million unique TCRs (from HLA-typed donors) in an early data release. Notes on the study in general: Upon later analysis, TCR association rates were observed to vary by HLA locus, being highest for DRB1 and lowest for HLA-C.

Per germline, CDR1 SGHDN and CDR2 FVKESK. The CDR3 sequence is 14 residues long. V was pared by 4 bases and J by 4 bases, with 11 bases between. Notes on this clone: Its antigen is unidentified.

The PCR had 60 Vbeta and 13 Jbeta primers. The method was immunoSEQ multiplex PCR; TCRdb's version includes in-frame clones alone and lacks a portion of them. The profile covers 90,000 to 150,000 clones, with less than 20% appearing a single time and 1.9% taken by the ten largest. Sequencing input: PBMCs. The TCR comes from a woman under 30 in good health and CMV-seronegative. The genes are TRBV14 and TRBJ1-5; maybe TRBD1 (5 bases). The CDR3 DNA reads as TGTGCCAGCAGCCCCCTTGGGGCTAATCAGCCCCAGCATTTT. Translated: CASSPLGANQPQHF. The whole variable domain, remainder taken from reference TRBV14 and TRBJ1-5, is EAGVTQFPSHSVIEKGQTVTLRCDPISGHDNLYWYRRVMGKEIKFLLHFVKESKQDESGMPNNRFLAERTGGTYSTLKVQPAELEDSGVYFCASSPLGANQPQHFGDGTRLSIL.